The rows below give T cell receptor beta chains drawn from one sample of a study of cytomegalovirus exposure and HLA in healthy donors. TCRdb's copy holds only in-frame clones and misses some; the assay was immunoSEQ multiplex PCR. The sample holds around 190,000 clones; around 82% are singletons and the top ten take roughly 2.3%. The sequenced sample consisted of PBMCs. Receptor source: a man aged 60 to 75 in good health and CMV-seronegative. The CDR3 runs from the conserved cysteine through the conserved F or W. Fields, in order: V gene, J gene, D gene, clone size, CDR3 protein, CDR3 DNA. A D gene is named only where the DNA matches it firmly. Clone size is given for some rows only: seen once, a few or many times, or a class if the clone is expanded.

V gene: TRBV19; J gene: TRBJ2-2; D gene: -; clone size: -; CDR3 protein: CASSISSQGTGELFF; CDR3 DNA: TGTGCCAGTAGTATCTCGTCACAGGGCACCGGGGAGCTGTTTTTT
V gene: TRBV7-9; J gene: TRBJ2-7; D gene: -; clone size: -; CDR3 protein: CASIPGGSYEQYF; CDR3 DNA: TGTGCCAGCATCCCCGGGGGATCTTACGAGCAGTACTTC
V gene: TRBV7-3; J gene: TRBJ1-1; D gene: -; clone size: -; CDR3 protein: CASSYAGGQNTEAFF; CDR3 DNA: TGTGCCAGCAGCTACGCGGGGGGACAGAACACTGAAGCTTTCTTT
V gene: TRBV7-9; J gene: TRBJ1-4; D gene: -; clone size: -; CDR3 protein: CASSQSGGFNEKLFF; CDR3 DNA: TGTGCCAGCAGCCAGTCGGGGGGGTTTAATGAAAAACTGTTTTTT
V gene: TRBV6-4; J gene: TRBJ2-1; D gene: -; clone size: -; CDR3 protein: CASSEEGLGNEQFF; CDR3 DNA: TGTGCCAGCAGTGAGGAGGGGTTGGGGAATGAGCAGTTCTTC
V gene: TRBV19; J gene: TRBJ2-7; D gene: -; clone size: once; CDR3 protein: CASSIRQSGGEQYF; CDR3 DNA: TGTGCCAGTAGTATCAGGCAGTCCGGTGGTGAGCAGTACTTC
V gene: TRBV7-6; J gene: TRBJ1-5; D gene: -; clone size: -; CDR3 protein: CASSDWVVQPQHF; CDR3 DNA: TGTGCCAGCAGCGACTGGGTCGTTCAGCCCCAGCATTTT
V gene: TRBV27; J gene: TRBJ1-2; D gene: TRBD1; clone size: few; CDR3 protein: CASSLWSGSRDSYGYTF; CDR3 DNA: TGTGCCAGCAGTTTATGGAGCGGGTCCCGGGACAGCTATGGCTACACCTTC
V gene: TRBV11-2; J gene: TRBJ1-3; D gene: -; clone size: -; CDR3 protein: CASSRTAGNTIYF; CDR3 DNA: TGTGCCAGCAGCCGGACAGCTGGAAACACCATATATTTT
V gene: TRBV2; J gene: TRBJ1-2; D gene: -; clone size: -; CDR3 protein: CASSGGVYGYTF; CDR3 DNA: TGTGCCAGCAGTGGGGGGGTCTATGGCTACACCTTC
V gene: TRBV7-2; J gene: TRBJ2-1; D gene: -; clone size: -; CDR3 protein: CASSLEYSGYNEQFF; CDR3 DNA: TGTGCCAGCAGCTTAGAGTATAGCGGATACAATGAGCAGTTCTTC
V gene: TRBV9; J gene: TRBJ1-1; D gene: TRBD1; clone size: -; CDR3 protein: CASSVLTGQGVSNTEAFF; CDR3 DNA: TGTGCCAGCAGCGTTCTGACCGGACAGGGGGTCTCGAACACTGAAGCTTTCTTT
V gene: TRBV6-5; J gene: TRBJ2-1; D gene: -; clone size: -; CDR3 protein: CASQIGGGRSNEQFF; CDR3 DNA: TGTGCCAGCCAAATTGGGGGAGGCCGGTCCAATGAGCAGTTCTTC
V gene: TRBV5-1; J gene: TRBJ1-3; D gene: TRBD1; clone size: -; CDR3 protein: CASSTRTGGTGNTIYF; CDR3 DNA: TGCGCCAGCAGCACACGGACAGGGGGTACTGGAAACACCATATATTTT
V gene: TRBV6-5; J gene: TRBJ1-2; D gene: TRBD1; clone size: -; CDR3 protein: CASSLRTGGRYGYPF; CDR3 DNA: TGTGCCAGCAGTTTGCGGACAGGGGGCAGGTATGGCTACCCCTTC
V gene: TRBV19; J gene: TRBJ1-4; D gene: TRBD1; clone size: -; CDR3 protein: CASHIQGGSSNEKLFF; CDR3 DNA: TGTGCCAGTCATATCCAGGGGGGCAGCTCTAATGAAAAACTGTTTTTT
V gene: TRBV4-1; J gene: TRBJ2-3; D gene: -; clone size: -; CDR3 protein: CASSQGGRSSTDTQYF; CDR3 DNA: TGCGCCAGCAGCCAAGGCGGGCGGTCCAGCACAGATACGCAGTATTTT
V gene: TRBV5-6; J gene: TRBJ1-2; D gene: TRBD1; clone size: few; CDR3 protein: CATSRDRYGYTF; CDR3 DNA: TGTGCCACTTCCCGGGACAGGTATGGCTACACCTTC
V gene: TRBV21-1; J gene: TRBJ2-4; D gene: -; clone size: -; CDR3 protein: CASPRVGEGAAKNIQYF; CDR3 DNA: -
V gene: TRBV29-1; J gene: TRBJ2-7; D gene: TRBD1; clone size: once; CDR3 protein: CSVGDRQYEQYF; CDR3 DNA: TGCAGCGTTGGGGACAGACAGTACGAGCAGTACTTC
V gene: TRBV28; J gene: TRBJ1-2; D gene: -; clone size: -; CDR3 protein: CASSSPGVLQGSYGYTF; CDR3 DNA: TGTGCCAGCAGTTCCCCGGGGGTTCTTCAGGGCAGCTATGGCTACACCTTC
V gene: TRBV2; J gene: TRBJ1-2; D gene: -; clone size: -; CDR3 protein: CASYSAIRVGYTF; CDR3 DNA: TGTGCCAGCTACTCCGCCATTAGAGTTGGCTACACCTTC
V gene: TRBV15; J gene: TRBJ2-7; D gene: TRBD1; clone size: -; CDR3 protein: CATSRDRGSEQYF; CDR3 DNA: TGTGCCACCAGCAGGGACAGGGGCTCCGAGCAGTACTTC
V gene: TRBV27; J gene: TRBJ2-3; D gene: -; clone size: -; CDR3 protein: CASSSSGPGGDTQYF; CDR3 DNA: TGTGCCAGCAGTTCAAGCGGGCCAGGGGGTGATACGCAGTATTTT
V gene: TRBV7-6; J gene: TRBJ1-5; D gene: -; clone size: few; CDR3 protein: CASSLAPAPEQPQHF; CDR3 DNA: TGTGCCAGCAGCTTAGCACCGGCCCCGGAGCAGCCCCAGCATTTT
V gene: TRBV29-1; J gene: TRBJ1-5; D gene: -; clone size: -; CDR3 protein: CSVKHYDQPQHF; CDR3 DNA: TGCAGCGTAAAACACTATGATCAGCCCCAGCATTTT
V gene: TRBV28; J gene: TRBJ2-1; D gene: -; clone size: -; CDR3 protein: CASSTGSSYNEQFF; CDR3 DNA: TGTGCCAGCTCGACAGGAAGCTCCTACAATGAGCAGTTCTTC
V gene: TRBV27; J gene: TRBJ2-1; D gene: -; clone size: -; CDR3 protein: CASSLQMRNEQFF; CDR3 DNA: TGTGCCAGCAGTCTCCAAATGAGGAATGAGCAGTTCTTC
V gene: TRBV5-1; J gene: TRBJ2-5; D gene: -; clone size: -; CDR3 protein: CASSLGGSLPETQYF; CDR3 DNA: TGCGCCAGCAGCTTGGGAGGGTCCTTGCCGGAGACCCAGTACTTC
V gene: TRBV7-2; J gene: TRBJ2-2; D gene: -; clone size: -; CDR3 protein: CASSSDRSNTGELFF; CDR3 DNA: TGTGCCAGCAGCTCGGACAGATCGAACACCGGGGAGCTGTTTTTT
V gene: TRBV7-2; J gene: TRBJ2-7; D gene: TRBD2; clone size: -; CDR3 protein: CASSSSGAGALGRSEQYF; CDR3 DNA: TGTGCCAGCAGCTCTAGCGGAGCTGGTGCATTGGGCCGTTCCGAGCAGTACTTC
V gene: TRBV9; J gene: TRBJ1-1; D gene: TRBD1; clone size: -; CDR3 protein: CASSVVGQGNTEAFF; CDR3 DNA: TGTGCCAGCAGCGTAGTAGGACAGGGGAACACTGAAGCTTTCTTT